The 11 T cell receptor beta chains given below trace back to one sample, sequenced in a study of Ad26.COV2.S vaccination and SARS-CoV-2 variants. Treatment defined: some 20 received Ad26.COV2.S at low or high dose, single or two shots; a few received placebo; per-sample allocation not given. On day 63 after the first injection, vaccine and placebo recipients gave samples. The protocol was immunoSEQ multiplex PCR, while the TCRdb copy is restricted to in-frame clones and leaves out a portion. The sample has about 220,000 clones; approximately 88% are singletons. Sequenced here: peripheral blood, sampled in a trial of Ad26.COV2.S vaccine versus placebo. The receptors were sampled from a person aged 18 to 59 who received the Ad26.COV2.S COVID-19 vaccine or a placebo.

V and J are TRBV30 and TRBJ2-5; no reliable D call. Trimming removed 2 bases from V and 3 bases from J, with 16 bases in between. Germline V lookup: CDR1 GTSNPN, CDR2 SVGIG (reference sequence). CDR3 length: 15 residues. This CDR3 reads CAWSRTIPRKETQYF. The CDR3, as DNA: TGTGCCTGGAGTCGAACCATCCCCCGTAAAGAGACCCAGTACTTC.

J is TRBJ1-2 and V is TRBV6-5, with D perhaps TRBD1 (6 bases). CDR3 length equals 14 residues. The germline V and J ends were trimmed by 6 bases and 6 bases, with 17 bases remaining between them. Germline values: CDR1 MNHEY, CDR2 SVGAGI. DNA for the CDR3: TGTGCCAGCAGCCAACAGGGAATCTATGATGGCTACACCTTC. Amino acid sequence: CASSQQGIYDGYTF.

This chain joins TRBV6-9 and TRBJ2-7, with 9 bases aligning to TRBD2. V was pared by 5 bases and J by 0 bases, with 11 bases of the junction left unmatched. CDR1 MNHGY and CDR2 SVAAGI come from the germline V gene. The CDR3 runs 17 residues. The CDR3 coding sequence is TGTGCCAGCAGTCTCCGCTCGACTAGCGGAATCTCCTACGAGCAGTACTTC. Protein sequence: CASSLRSTSGISYEQYF.

This sequence joins TRBV7-6 and TRBJ2-5; TRBD2 matches at 8 bases. In germline, CDR1 is SGHVS, CDR2 FNYEAQ. V shed 5 bases, J shed 2 bases, and the junction held 7 bases outside the gene matches. CDR3 length equals 15 residues. CDR3 region: CASSLGLAPQETQYF. The CDR3, as DNA: TGTGCCAGCAGCCTAGGACTAGCCCCACAAGAGACCCAGTACTTC.

V usage is TRBV28 and J usage is TRBJ2-7; a possible D gene is TRBD1 (5 bases). V was trimmed by 1 base and J by 2 bases, leaving 24 bases between them. Germline loops: CDR1 MDHEN, CDR2 SYDVKM. The CDR3 is 19 amino acids. CDR3 loop: CASSLSFVVERGVTYEQYF. In DNA, the CDR3 is TGTGCCAGCAGTTTATCGTTTGTTGTCGAAAGGGGCGTCACCTACGAGCAGTACTTC.

V and J are TRBV12-3 or TRBV12-4 and TRBJ2-5; the D gene is possibly TRBD2 (6 bases). V lost 1 base and J lost 4, with 7 bases in between. The CDR3 has 13 residues. The CDR3 DNA reads TGTGCCAGCAGTTTAGTGGGGGGAGAGACCCAGTACTTC. Residues: CASSLVGGETQYF.

The CDR3 nucleotides are TGTGCCAGCAACCGGGGGGCCAGTGAAAAACTGTTTTTT. Its translation: CASNRGASEKLFF. The chain uses TRBV25-1 and TRBJ1-4, with D maybe TRBD1 (6 bases). The V end lost 7 bases, the J end lost 7 bases, and 13 bases lay between the germline ends. Germline V gene data show CDR1 as MGHDK and CDR2 as SYGVNS. The CDR3 loop spans 13 amino acids.

The rearrangement links TRBV5-1 to TRBJ1-3; D is possibly TRBD1 (5 bases). There are 16 residues in the CDR3. The V end lost 1 base, the J end lost 4 bases, and 15 bases lay between the germline ends. Germline assignment: CDR1 SGHRS and CDR2 YFSETQ. CDR3 residues: CASSLHSGLRGNTIYF. The CDR3 coding sequence is TGCGCCAGCAGCTTGCACTCAGGGCTCCGCGGAAACACCATATATTTT.

This chain uses TRBV10-3 with TRBJ2-7; 12 positions match TRBD2. CDR1 and CDR2 from the germline V gene are ENHRY and SYGVKD. Losses at the gene ends were 11 bases for V and 7 bases for J; bases not matched to a gene: 18. The CDR3 is 16 amino acids. CDR3 loop: CAYGQGLGLAGGEQYF. As DNA, the CDR3 is TGTGCCTACGGACAGGGGCTGGGTCTAGCGGGAGGGGAGCAGTACTTC.

This clone was recorded once. V usage is TRBV7-2 and J usage is TRBJ2-2; 11 bases match TRBD1. CDR1 SGHTA and CDR2 FQGNSA come from the germline V gene. V dropped 3 bases and J dropped 6; count of bases not matched to a gene: 3. There are 15 residues in the CDR3. This CDR3 is CASSLDRGRAGELFF. The CDR3 DNA reads as TGTGCCAGCAGCTTGGACAGGGGGCGGGCCGGGGAGCTGTTTTTT.

The rearrangement joins TRBV5-5 to TRBJ1-5; 7 nucleotides align to TRBD1. The germline V gene encodes CDR1 SGHKS and CDR2 YYEKEE (reference sequence). The CDR3 has 16 amino acids. Unmatched junction bases numbered 3, after V lost 0 bases and J lost 0 bases. The CDR3 coding sequence is TGTGCCAGCAGCTTGGGGGACAGCTATAGCAATCAGCCCCAGCATTTT. It encodes CASSLGDSYSNQPQHF.